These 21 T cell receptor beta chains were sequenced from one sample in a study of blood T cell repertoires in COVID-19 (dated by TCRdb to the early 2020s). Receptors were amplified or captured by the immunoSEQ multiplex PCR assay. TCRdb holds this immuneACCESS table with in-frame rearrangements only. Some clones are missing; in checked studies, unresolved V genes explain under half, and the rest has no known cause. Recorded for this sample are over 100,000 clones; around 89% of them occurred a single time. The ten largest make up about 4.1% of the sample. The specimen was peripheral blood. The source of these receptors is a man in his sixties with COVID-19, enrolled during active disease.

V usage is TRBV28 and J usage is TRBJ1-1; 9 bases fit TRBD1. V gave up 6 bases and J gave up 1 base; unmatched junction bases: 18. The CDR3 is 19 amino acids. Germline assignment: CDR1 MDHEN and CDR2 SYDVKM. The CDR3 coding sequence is TGTGCCAGCAGCCTTTATGGGGCCGGGACAGGGTGGAAGAACACTGAAGCTTTCTTT. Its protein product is CASSLYGAGTGWKNTEAFF.

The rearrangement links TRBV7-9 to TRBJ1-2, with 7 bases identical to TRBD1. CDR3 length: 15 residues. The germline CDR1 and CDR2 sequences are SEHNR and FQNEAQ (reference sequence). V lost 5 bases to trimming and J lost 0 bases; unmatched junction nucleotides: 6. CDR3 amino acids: CASSIHRGPNYGYTF. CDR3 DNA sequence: TGTGCCAGCAGCATACACAGGGGCCCTAACTATGGCTACACCTTC.

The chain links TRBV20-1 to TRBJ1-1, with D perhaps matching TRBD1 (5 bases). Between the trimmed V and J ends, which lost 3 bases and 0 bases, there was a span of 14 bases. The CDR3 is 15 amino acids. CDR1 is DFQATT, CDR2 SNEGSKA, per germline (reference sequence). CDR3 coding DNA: TGCAGTGCTAGTAGGGGCAGCAACATGAACACTGAAGCTTTCTTT. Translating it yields CSASRGSNMNTEAFF.

The CDR3 loop is CASSYAGQGAVGYTF. CDR3 DNA sequence: TGTGCCAGCAGTTACGCGGGACAGGGGGCGGTAGGCTACACCTTC. The gene calls are TRBV6-6 and TRBJ1-2; 12 bases map to TRBD1. CDR1 MNHNY and CDR2 SVGAGI come from the germline V gene (reference sequence). This CDR3 region has 15 residues. V was clipped by 2 bases and J by 8 bases; unmatched bases: 6.

CDR3 nucleotide sequence: TGCAGTGCTAGGTTAATTGAGGAGCAGTACTTC. This encodes CSARLIEEQYF. The chain couples TRBV20-1 to TRBJ2-7; no reliable D call. The CDR3 is 11 amino acids. Deletions cut 3 bases from V and 7 bases from J, with 10 bases between. Germline assignment: CDR1 DFQATT and CDR2 SNEGSKA (reference sequence).

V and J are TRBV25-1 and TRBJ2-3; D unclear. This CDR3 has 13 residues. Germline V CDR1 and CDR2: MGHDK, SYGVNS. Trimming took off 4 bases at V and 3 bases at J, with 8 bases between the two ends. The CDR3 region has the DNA TGTGCCAGCAGTGCCCACGCGACAGATACGCAGTATTTT. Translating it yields CASSAHATDTQYF.

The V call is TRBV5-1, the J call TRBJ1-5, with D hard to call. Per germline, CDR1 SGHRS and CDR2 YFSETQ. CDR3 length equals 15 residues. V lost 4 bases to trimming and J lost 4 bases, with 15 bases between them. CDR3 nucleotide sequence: TGCGCCAGCAGCGTTGGTGACACCCTAAATCAGCCCCAGCATTTT. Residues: CASSVGDTLNQPQHF.

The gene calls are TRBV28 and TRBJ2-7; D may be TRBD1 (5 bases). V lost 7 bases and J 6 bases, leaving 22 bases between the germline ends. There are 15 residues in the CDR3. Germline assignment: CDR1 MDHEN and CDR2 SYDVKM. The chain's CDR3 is CASTLLRRQSLEQYF. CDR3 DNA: TGTGCCAGCACCCTATTACGGAGACAGTCTCTCGAGCAGTACTTC.

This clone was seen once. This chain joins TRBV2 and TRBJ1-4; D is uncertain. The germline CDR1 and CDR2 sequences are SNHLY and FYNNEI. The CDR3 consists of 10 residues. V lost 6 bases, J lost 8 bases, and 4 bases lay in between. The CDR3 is CASSVEKLFF. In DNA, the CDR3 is TGTGCCAGCAGCGTGGAAAAACTGTTTTTT.

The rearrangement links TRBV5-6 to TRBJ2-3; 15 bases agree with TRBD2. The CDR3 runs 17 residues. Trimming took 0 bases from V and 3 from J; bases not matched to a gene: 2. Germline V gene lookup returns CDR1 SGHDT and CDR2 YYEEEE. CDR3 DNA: TGTGCCAGCAGCTTGGGGACTAGCGGGGGGGCAACAGATACGCAGTATTTT. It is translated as CASSLGTSGGATDTQYF.

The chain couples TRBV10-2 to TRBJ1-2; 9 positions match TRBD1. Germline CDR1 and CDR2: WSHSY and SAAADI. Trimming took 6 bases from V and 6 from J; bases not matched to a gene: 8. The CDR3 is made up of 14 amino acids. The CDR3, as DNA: TGCGCCAGCAGGAAGGACAGGGGAGAGGATGGCTACACCTTC. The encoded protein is CASRKDRGEDGYTF.

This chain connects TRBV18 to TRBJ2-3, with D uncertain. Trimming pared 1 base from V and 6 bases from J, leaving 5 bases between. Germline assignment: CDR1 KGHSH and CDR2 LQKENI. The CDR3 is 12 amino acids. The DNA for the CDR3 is TGTGCCAGCTCACCACTCCCTGATACGCAGTATTTT. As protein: CASSPLPDTQYF.

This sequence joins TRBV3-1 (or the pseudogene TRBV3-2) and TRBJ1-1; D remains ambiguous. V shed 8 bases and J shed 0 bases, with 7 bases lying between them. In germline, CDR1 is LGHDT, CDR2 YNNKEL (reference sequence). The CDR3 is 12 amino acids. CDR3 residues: CASGRLNTEAFF. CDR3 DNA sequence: TGTGCCAGCGGGAGATTGAACACTGAAGCTTTCTTT.

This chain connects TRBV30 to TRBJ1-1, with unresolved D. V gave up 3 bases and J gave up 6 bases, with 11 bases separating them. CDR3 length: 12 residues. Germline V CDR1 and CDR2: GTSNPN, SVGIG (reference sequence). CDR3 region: CAWRGPGAEAFF. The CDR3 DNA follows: TGTGCCTGGAGGGGCCCCGGGGCTGAAGCTTTCTTT.

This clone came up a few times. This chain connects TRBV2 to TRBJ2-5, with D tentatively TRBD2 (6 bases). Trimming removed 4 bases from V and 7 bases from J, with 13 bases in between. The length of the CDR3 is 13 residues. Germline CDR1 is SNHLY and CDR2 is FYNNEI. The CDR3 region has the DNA TGTGCCAGCAGTGGGGACTCGACGGGGACCCAGTACTTC. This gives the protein CASSGDSTGTQYF.

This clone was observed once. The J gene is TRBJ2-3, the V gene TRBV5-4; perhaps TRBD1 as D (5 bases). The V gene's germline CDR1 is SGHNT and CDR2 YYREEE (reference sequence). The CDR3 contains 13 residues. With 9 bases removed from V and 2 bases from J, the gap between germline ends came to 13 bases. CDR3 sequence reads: CATGQTPTDTQYF. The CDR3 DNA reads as TGTGCCACCGGACAAACCCCCACAGATACGCAGTATTTT.

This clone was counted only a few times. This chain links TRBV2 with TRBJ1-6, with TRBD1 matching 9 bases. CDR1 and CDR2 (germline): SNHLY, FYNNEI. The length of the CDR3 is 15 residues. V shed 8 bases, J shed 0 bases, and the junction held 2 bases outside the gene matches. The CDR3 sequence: CASGTGSSYNSPLHF. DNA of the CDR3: TGTGCCAGCGGGACAGGGAGCTCCTATAATTCACCCCTCCACTTT.

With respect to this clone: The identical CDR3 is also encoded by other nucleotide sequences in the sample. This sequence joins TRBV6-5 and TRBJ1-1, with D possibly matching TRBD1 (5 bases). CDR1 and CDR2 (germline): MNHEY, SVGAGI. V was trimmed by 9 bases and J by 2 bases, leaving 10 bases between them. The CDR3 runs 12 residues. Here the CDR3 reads CASSGGNTEAFF. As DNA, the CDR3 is TGTGCCAGTTCGGGGGGAAACACTGAAGCTTTCTTT.

As DNA, the CDR3 is TGTGCCAGCAGCTTAGTTGCGGGGGGGCCTCGCAATGAGCAGTTCTTC. The encoded protein is CASSLVAGGPRNEQFF. The chain couples TRBV7-8 to TRBJ2-1; 9 nucleotides line up with TRBD2. The CDR3 sequence is 16 residues long. The ends lost 1 base at V and 6 bases at J; junction bases unmatched: 7. The V gene's germline CDR1 is SGHVS and CDR2 FQNEAQ.

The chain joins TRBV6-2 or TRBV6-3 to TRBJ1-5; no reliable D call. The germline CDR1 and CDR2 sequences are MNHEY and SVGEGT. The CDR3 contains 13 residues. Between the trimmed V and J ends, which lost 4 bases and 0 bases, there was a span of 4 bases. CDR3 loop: CASSFYSNQPQHF. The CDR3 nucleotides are TGTGCCAGCAGTTTCTATAGCAATCAGCCCCAGCATTTT.

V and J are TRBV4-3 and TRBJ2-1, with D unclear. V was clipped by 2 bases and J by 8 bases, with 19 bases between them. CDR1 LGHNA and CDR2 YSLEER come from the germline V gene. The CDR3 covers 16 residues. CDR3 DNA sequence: TGCGCCAGCAGCCAACAAAATGGCCCGATTGCCCATGAGCAGTTCTTC. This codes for CASSQQNGPIAHEQFF.